These 28 T cell receptor beta chains came from one sample sequenced in a study of T cells after posttransplantation cyclophosphamide. TCRdb's copy holds only in-frame clones and misses some; the assay was immunoSEQ multiplex PCR. Observed are 15,000 to 20,000 clones, no singletons, with the top ten taking 0.54%. A marrow graft followed busulfan-fludarabine conditioning, with cyclophosphamide on days +3 and +4. The sample was PBMCs, taken after allogeneic stem cell transplant with posttransplant cyclophosphamide. These receptors came from a female patient between 30 and 39 years old who received an allogeneic stem cell transplant from a related donor, was CMV-positive, and had no GVHD. Some of the T cells might come from the graft donor.

By share, this clone ranks as medium-sized. This rearrangement joins TRBV19 to TRBJ1-1; 8 bases align to TRBD1. Trimming removed 6 bases from V and 6 bases from J; junction bases left unmatched: 9. The CDR3 length is 14 residues. Looked up from germline, CDR1 is LNHDA and CDR2 is SQIVND (reference sequence). CDR3 amino acids: CASRPGGKWAEAFF. CDR3 sequence (DNA): TGTGCCAGTAGGCCAGGGGGCAAATGGGCTGAAGCTTTCTTT.

This clone was counted many times. The chain uses TRBV2 and TRBJ2-2, with 9 positions matching TRBD1. Germline CDR1 is SNHLY and CDR2 is FYNNEI. V lost 6 bases, J lost 2 bases, and 4 bases stayed unmatched. The CDR3 totals 15 residues. The CDR3 DNA sequence: TGTGCCAGCAGAATGGGACAGGGCAACACCGGGGAGCTGTTTTTT. Translation gives CASRMGQGNTGELFF.

This clone was counted ten times or more. The chain couples TRBV6-4 to TRBJ2-1, with 7 nucleotides matching TRBD1. The CDR3 has 13 amino acids. With V trimmed by 2 bases and J by 9 bases, 4 bases remained unmatched. Germline V gives CDR1 MRHNA, CDR2 SNTAGT. This CDR3 reads CASSDQGDGEQFF. The CDR3 nucleotides read TGTGCCAGCAGTGACCAGGGGGACGGTGAGCAGTTCTTC.

This clone has at least ten counts. CDR3 in DNA: TGTGCCAGCAGTTTAGGGGCGGTTAGGACCGACCTGAAGGGATCTGGCTACACCTTC. It translates to CASSLGAVRTDLKGSGYTF. This chain links TRBV28 with TRBJ1-2; D possibly corresponds to TRBD1 (5 bases). V was pared by 2 bases and J by 7 bases, with 29 bases between. Looked up from germline, CDR1 is MDHEN and CDR2 is SYDVKM. The CDR3 has 19 amino acids.

This clone was counted ten times or more. The CDR3 here is CASSLRGAGELFF. CDR3 DNA: TGTGCCAGCAGCCTGCGGGGAGCCGGGGAGCTGTTTTTT. This chain joins TRBV9 and TRBJ2-2; a weak D match, TRBD2 (6 bases). The germline CDR1 and CDR2 sequences are SGDLS and YYNGEE. The CDR3 is made up of 13 amino acids. Trimming stripped 4 bases from V and 6 bases from J, with 10 bases between.

Ten or more counts support this clone. CDR3 bases: TGTGCCAGCACGGGAGGGACTAGTGACTACGAGCAGTACTTC. Its translation: CASTGGTSDYEQYF. This chain uses TRBV7-8 with TRBJ2-7; 8 nucleotides line up with TRBD2. J lost 3 bases, V lost 7 bases, and 8 bases had no gene match. The CDR3 is 14 amino acids. Germline V CDR1 and CDR2: SGHVS, FQNEAQ.

This clone was detected ten times or more. The gene calls are TRBV28 and TRBJ2-7; 10 bases are a match to TRBD2. The CDR3 contains 14 residues. Trimming removed 5 bases from V and 6 bases from J; junction bases left unmatched: 7. Germline CDR1 reads MDHEN; CDR2 reads SYDVKM. CDR3: CASSHPGLAIEQYF. CDR3 DNA: TGTGCCAGCAGTCACCCGGGACTAGCGATCGAGCAGTACTTC.

This clone was counted at least ten times. The gene calls are TRBV9 and TRBJ2-3; D possibly corresponds to TRBD1 (6 bases). Germline values: CDR1 SGDLS, CDR2 YYNGEE. The CDR3 is made up of 17 amino acids. V was cut by 3 bases and J by 3 bases, with 20 bases left in between. Written as DNA, the CDR3 is TGTGCCAGCAGCGAAAAGGGGGTGGAAGCGTGGACAGATACGCAGTATTTT. It encodes CASSEKGVEAWTDTQYF.

This clone was seen many times. The gene calls are TRBV4-3 and TRBJ2-5, with TRBD2 matching over 8 bases. J was trimmed by 1 base and V by 2 bases; bases with no gene match: 3. CDR3 size: 15 residues. CDR1 is LGHNA, CDR2 YSLEER, per germline. CDR3 DNA: TGCGCCAGCAGCCAACAACTAGCGGTCCAAGAGACCCAGTACTTC. This translates into CASSQQLAVQETQYF.

The table lists this clone with a few counts. The chain uses TRBV28 and TRBJ2-3; 9 nucleotides match TRBD2. V lost 2 bases to trimming and J lost 8 bases; unmatched junction nucleotides: 14. There are 17 residues in the CDR3. Germline-derived CDR1 and CDR2 are MDHEN and SYDVKM. The CDR3 DNA reads as TGTGCCAGCAGTTTACCCGCGGGAGGGCTACGCATGAGTACGCAGTATTTT. Translation gives CASSLPAGGLRMSTQYF.

This clone was recorded many times. The chain has TRBV7-9 and TRBJ2-5, with TRBD2 matching 14 bases. Germline CDR1 SEHNR, CDR2 FQNEAQ (reference sequence). The CDR3 totals 16 residues. J was trimmed by 4 bases and V by 5 bases; bases with no gene match: 6. The CDR3 protein is CASSRLGTSGGETQYF. CDR3 sequence (DNA): TGTGCCAGCAGCCGACTAGGGACTAGCGGGGGAGAGACCCAGTACTTC.

Ten or more counts support this clone. At one end, the junction sequence differs from germline, possibly due to a read error. V usage is TRBV28 and J usage is TRBJ2-1, with 7 bases lining up with TRBD2. The CDR3 has 16 residues. Per the germline V gene, CDR1 is MDHEN and CDR2 is SYDVKM. CDR3 bases: TGTGCCAGCAGCCCTACGGGATTCGGGGACTACAACGAGCAGTTCTTC. This codes for CASSPTGFGDYNEQFF. Supplemented by reference TRBV28 and TRBJ2-1, the full variable domain reads DVKVTQSSRYLVKRTGEKVFLECVQDMDHENMFWYRQDPGLGLRLIYFSYDVKMKEKGDIPEGYSVSREKKERFSLILESASTNQTSMYLCASSPTGFGDYNEQFFGPGTRLTVL.

There are many counts of this clone. The chain is built from TRBV19 and TRBJ1-1; TRBD1 might be the D (5 bases). Germline CDR1 is LNHDA and CDR2 is SQIVND (reference sequence). Trimming cost V 3 bases and J 7 bases, with 12 bases left between them. The CDR3 covers 13 residues. The DNA of the CDR3 is TGTGCCAGTAGTATGGGGCAGACCTATGAAGCTTTCTTT. It codes for CASSMGQTYEAFF.

Ten or more counts support this clone. The rearrangement links TRBV18 to TRBJ2-7, with D hard to call. Germline V gives CDR1 KGHSH, CDR2 LQKENI. This CDR3 region has 15 residues. V was trimmed by 3 bases and J by 5 bases, leaving 17 bases between them. CDR3 sequence reads: CASSPPGAALHEQYF. DNA of the CDR3: TGTGCCAGCTCACCTCCCGGCGCGGCTCTCCACGAGCAGTACTTC.

This clone was picked up many times. The V gene is TRBV27, the J gene TRBJ2-1, with no clear D. In germline, CDR1 is MNHEY, CDR2 SMNVEV (reference sequence). The CDR3 consists of 11 residues. Trimming took 6 bases from V and 6 from J, leaving 6 bases between them. CDR3: CASSYGNEQFF. For the CDR3, the DNA is TGTGCCAGCAGCTACGGCAATGAGCAGTTCTTC.

This clone was seen at least ten times. The chain joins TRBV27 to TRBJ2-1; 13 bases are a match to TRBD2. The CDR3 totals 15 residues. With V trimmed by 2 bases and J by 6 bases, 1 base remained unmatched. Looked up from germline, CDR1 is MNHEY and CDR2 is SMNVEV (reference sequence). CDR3 in amino acids: CASSLTSGRANEQFF. In nucleotides, the CDR3 is TGTGCCAGCAGTTTAACTAGCGGGAGGGCCAATGAGCAGTTCTTC.

This clone was seen at least ten times. The chain carries TRBV5-1 and TRBJ1-1; possibly TRBD1 for D (6 bases). The CDR3 has 13 amino acids. Germline V gene data show CDR1 as SGHRS and CDR2 as YFSETQ. V was shortened by 2 bases and J by 3 bases, with 8 bases between the two germline ends. The CDR3 sequence: CASSLQGDTEAFF. The CDR3 DNA follows: TGCGCCAGCAGCTTACAGGGTGACACTGAAGCTTTCTTT.

This clone was seen at least ten times. This CDR3 is CSGGQNHEQYF. DNA of the CDR3: TGCAGCGGGGGACAAAACCACGAGCAGTACTTC. The V and J genes are TRBV29-1 and TRBJ2-7; TRBD1 is a possible D gene (6 bases). Trimming removed 7 bases at V and 5 bases at J, with 12 bases between. This CDR3 contains 11 residues. Germline V gives CDR1 SQVTM, CDR2 ANQGSEA.

This clone was observed at least ten times. The chain carries TRBV5-4 and TRBJ2-7; 9 bases agree with TRBD1. The germline CDR1 and CDR2 sequences are SGHNT and YYREEE (reference sequence). The CDR3 has 14 residues. V gave up 4 bases and J gave up 3 bases; unmatched junction bases: 5. CDR3 in DNA: TGTGCCAGCAGCCCCGGGACAGGGCACTACGAGCAGTACTTC. Its translation is CASSPGTGHYEQYF.

Ten or more counts support this clone. The chain uses TRBV7-3 and TRBJ2-1, with 11 bases identical to TRBD2. V was clipped by 4 bases and J by 6 bases; unmatched bases: 11. The CDR3 length is 17 residues. Looked up from germline, CDR1 is SGHTA and CDR2 is FQGTGA. CDR3 nucleotides: TGTGCCAGCAGCTCCCAAACCGGGACTAGCGGAGCCAATGAGCAGTTCTTC. It encodes CASSSQTGTSGANEQFF.

By sample fraction, this clone is medium-sized (0.01 to 0.1%). This sequence joins TRBV7-3 and TRBJ1-1; possibly TRBD1 for D (6 bases). The germline V and J ends were trimmed by 5 bases and 0 bases, with 16 bases remaining between them. The CDR3 runs 16 residues. CDR1 and CDR2 (germline): SGHTA, FQGTGA. The CDR3 region has the DNA TGTGCCAGCAGCCCCGGGACACAAAGATTGAACACTGAAGCTTTCTTT. Protein: CASSPGTQRLNTEAFF.

This clone was counted ten times or more. This chain uses TRBV7-6 with TRBJ2-7; 9 bases fit TRBD1. V lost 5 bases, J lost 0 bases, and 8 bases stayed unmatched. The germline V gene encodes CDR1 SGHVS and CDR2 FNYEAQ. There are 16 residues in the CDR3. CDR3 protein: CASSHGQGINSYEQYF. CDR3 nucleotide sequence: TGTGCCAGCAGCCACGGACAGGGGATTAACTCCTACGAGCAGTACTTC. Looking up the rest from reference TRBV7-6 and TRBJ2-7 gives the full variable domain: GAGVSQSPRYKVTKRGQDVALRCDPISGHVSLYWYRQALGQGPEFLTYFNYEAQQDKSGLPNDRFSAERPEGSISTLTIQRTEQRDSAMYRCASSHGQGINSYEQYFGPGTRLTVT.

This clone came up many times. V usage is TRBV25-1 and J usage is TRBJ2-7; tentative D call: TRBD1 (5 bases). The CDR3 totals 15 residues. Germline CDR1 MGHDK, CDR2 SYGVNS. Trimming took 4 bases from V and 3 from J, leaving 16 bases between them. In nucleotides, the CDR3 is TGTGCCAGCAGTGGAACGATGGGGCGACGCTACGAGCAGTACTTC. Residues: CASSGTMGRRYEQYF.

This clone was detected many times. The V gene is TRBV15, the J gene TRBJ2-7; the match to TRBD1 covers 10 bases. This CDR3 contains 16 residues. From germline, CDR1 is LNHNV and CDR2 YYDKDF (reference sequence). J lost 4 bases, V lost 4 bases, and 10 bases had no gene match. The CDR3, as DNA: TGTGCCACCAGCATCCTTGACCGGGACAGGGGATACGAGCAGTACTTC. It is translated as CATSILDRDRGYEQYF.

The chain carries TRBV28 and TRBJ1-2, with 7 bases lining up with TRBD1. Germline CDR1 MDHEN, CDR2 SYDVKM. Trimming cost V 2 bases and J 5 bases; bases outside gene matches: 11. The CDR3 covers 16 residues. This chain's CDR3 is CASSLGGGADQYGYTF. The CDR3 region has the DNA TGTGCCAGCAGTTTAGGAGGGGGCGCCGACCAATATGGCTACACCTTC.

This clone has ten or more counts. This chain connects TRBV6-5 to TRBJ1-1; D not certain. CDR1 and CDR2 from the germline V gene are MNHEY and SVGAGI. The CDR3 totals 13 residues. V lost 2 bases to trimming and J lost 0 bases, with 4 bases between them. CDR3 sequence (DNA): TGTGCCAGCAGTTACCTACTGAACACTGAAGCTTTCTTT. Translated: CASSYLLNTEAFF.

For this clone: This may come from a read error, since a much larger clone is one base off. The same CDR3 arises from other DNA sequences in this sample as well. V is TRBV7-9 and J is TRBJ2-1; TRBD2 agrees at 7 bases. Germline lookup yields CDR1 SEHNR and CDR2 FQNEAQ (reference sequence). This CDR3 region has 16 residues. The CDR3 sequence is CASSFERDYPSDEQFF. DNA for the CDR3: TGTGCCAGCAGCTTTGAGCGGGACTACCCTAGCGATGAACAGTTCTTC.

This clone has a count of ten or more. The V and J genes are TRBV20-1 and TRBJ1-1; no firm D call. CDR3 length equals 10 residues. V was pared by 3 bases and J by 8 bases, with 7 bases between. Germline CDR1 is DFQATT and CDR2 is SNEGSKA (reference sequence). The CDR3 sequence: CSARTGEAFF. In DNA form, the CDR3 reads TGCAGTGCTAGGACGGGAGAAGCTTTCTTT.